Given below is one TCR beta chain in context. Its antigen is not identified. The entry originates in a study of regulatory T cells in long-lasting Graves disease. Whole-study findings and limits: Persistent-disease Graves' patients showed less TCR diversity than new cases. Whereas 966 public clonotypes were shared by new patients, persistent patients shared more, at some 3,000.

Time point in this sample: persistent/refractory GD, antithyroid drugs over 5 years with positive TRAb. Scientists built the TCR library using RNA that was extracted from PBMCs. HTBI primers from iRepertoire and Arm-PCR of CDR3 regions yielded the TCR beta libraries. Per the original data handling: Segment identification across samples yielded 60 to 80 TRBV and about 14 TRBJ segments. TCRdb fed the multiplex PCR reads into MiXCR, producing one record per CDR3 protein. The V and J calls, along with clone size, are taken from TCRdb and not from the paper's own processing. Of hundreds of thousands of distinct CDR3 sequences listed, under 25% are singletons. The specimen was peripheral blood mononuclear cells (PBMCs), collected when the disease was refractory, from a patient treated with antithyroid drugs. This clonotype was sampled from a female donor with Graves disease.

The CDR3 DNA is TGTGCCAGCAGCGGGACAGGGATCACCCCTAATGAGCAGTTCTTC. Protein: CASSGTGITPNEQFF. The chain employs TRBV2 and TRBJ2-1, with 9 bases identical to TRBD1. The junction had 10 bases not matched to a gene; V was cut back by 6 bases and J by 7 bases. Germline V lookup: CDR1 SNHLY, CDR2 FYNNEI. The CDR3 totals 15 residues.